A single TCR beta chain is shown here with its context. Its antigen is not known. Germline CDR1 reads SEHNR; CDR2 reads FQNEAQ (reference sequence). The CDR3 contains 16 residues. With 3 bases removed from V and 3 bases from J, the gap between germline ends came to 16 bases. The sample belongs to a study of cytomegalovirus exposure and HLA in healthy donors. Primers for the PCR totalled 60 Vbeta and 13 Jbeta. Assay used: immunoSEQ multiplex PCR; TCRdb lists only in-frame clones, some missing. The repertoire holds approximately 170,000 clones, 82% seen once, with less than 2% in the top ten. Broader study findings: Investigators reported approximately 150 TCR beta chains as tied to cytomegalovirus.

The specimen was PBMCs. The clonotype originates from a male donor in good health and CMV-seronegative. V and J are TRBV7-9 and TRBJ2-3, with D possibly matching TRBD1 (5 bases). The CDR3 loop reads CASSFRRAGSTDTQYF. CDR3 bases: TGTGCCAGCAGCTTCCGCAGGGCAGGATCAACAGATACGCAGTATTTT.